This T cell receptor (beta chain) originates from a study of technical replicates of blood from several donors. The CDR3 covers 13 residues. V dropped 4 bases and J dropped 11; count of bases not matched to a gene: 9. Germline loops: CDR1 SNHLY, CDR2 FYNNEI. Measured with immunoSEQ multiplex PCR; TCRdb has only the in-frame clones, and not every one. The sample holds about 75,000 clones, about 90% seen once. Sequenced sample: T cells isolated from PBMCs. The rearrangement links TRBV2 to TRBJ1-1, with 8 bases matching TRBD1. The source is a human donor in good health. CDR3 residues: CASSADRGWSAFF. The CDR3 nucleotides read TGTGCCAGCAGTGCCGACAGGGGCTGGTCGGCTTTCTTT.